This TCR beta chain came from a study of blood T cell repertoires in COVID-19 (dated by TCRdb to between 2020 and 2021). Looking at the study overall: Collaborator samples came from the United States, Italy and Spain and covered acute and convalescent phases of COVID-19. The prospective study material was composed of cDNA or gDNA derived from T cells, B-cell-depleted T cells, or PBMCs. Subjects who had been exposed to COVID-19, were actively infected with it, or had recovered from it provided the deeply sampled blood TCRbeta repertoires that made up the dataset. The repertoires were made available in a free public database intended to serve as a resource for research on the immune response to SARS-CoV-2. The samples were drawn from two sources: the first 160 participants of the ongoing ImmuneRACE study, and fewer than 1,500 subjects contributed by 6 global collaborators. The sample metadata nearly always contained a de-identified subject ID, COVID-19 status, age in years and sex. Where available, HLA class I and class II types were taken from metadata supplied by the sample provider and were not determined by assay-based typing.

Collaborating institutions collected whole blood in K2EDTA tubes following their own protocols. For TCRbeta analysis, collaborators shipped samples as frozen whole blood, isolated PBMCs, or DNA extracted from either of those sample types. TCRbeta CDR3 regions were amplified from genomic DNA by means of the immunoSEQ Assay, a bias-controlled multiplex PCR. In the original analysis: The number of nucleated cells in each sample was estimated by amplification of reference gene primers within the assay. Sequence reads were collapsed and filtered to measure the absolute abundance of every unique TCRbeta CDR3 rearrangement. For each sample, productive Simpson clonality was calculated by taking the square root of Simpson's diversity index across productive rearrangements. TCRdb limited this immuneACCESS table to in-frame rearrangements with V and J called. A share of clones is missing; checked studies link under half to unresolved V genes, and the rest is unexplained. V and J calls and clone size are as listed in that table; D and trimming were resolved from the DNA. Within this sample are 110,000 to 150,000 clones, with about 80% of them counted one time only. About 40% of the sample is held by the ten biggest clonotypes.

Reading from cysteine to phenylalanine, the CDR3 counts 15 amino acids. CDR3 DNA is the only sequence kept; it has 45 bases, read in frame from the first base. At the junction V is shortened by 2 bases and J by 7 bases, with 15 bases in between. Via the germline V gene, CDR1 is LGHNA and CDR2 YNFKEQ. As concerns this clone: There is no known antigen for this receptor. No base quality information exists; no much larger clone differs at one position.

Here is what the overall study found, with its caveats: Clinical and demographic metadata were provided uncurated, with the amount varying by source and participant.

The sequence came from a human donor in a cohort sampled during active COVID-19. The V gene is TRBV4-2 and the J gene is TRBJ1-5; TRBD1 is perhaps the D gene, given 6 matching bases. Sequencing was done on a sample of peripheral blood. CDR3 reads: CASSQPGVSRQPQHF. The sequenced DNA is TGTGCCAGCAGCCAACCAGGGGTCTCCAGGCAGCCCCAGCATTTT.